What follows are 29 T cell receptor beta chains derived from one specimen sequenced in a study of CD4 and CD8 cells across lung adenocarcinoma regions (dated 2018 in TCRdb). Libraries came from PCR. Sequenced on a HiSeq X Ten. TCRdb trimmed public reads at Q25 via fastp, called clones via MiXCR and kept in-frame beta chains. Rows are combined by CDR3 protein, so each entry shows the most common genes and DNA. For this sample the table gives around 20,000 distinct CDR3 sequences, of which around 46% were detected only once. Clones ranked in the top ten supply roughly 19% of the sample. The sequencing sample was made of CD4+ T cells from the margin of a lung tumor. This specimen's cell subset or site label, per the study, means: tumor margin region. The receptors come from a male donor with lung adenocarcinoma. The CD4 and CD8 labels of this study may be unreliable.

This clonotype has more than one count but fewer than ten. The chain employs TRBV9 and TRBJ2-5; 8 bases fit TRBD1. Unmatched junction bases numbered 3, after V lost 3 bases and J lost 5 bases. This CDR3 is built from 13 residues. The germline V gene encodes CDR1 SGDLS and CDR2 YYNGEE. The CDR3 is CASSARDRETQYF. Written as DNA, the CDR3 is TGTGCCAGCAGCGCCAGGGACAGGGAGACCCAGTACTTC.

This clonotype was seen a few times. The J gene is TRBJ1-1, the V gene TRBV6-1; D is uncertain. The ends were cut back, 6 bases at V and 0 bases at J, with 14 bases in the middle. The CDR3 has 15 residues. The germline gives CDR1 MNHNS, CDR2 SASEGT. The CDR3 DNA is TGTGCCAGCAGAGCCCAGGCAGGACTGAACACTGAAGCTTTCTTT. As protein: CASRAQAGLNTEAFF.

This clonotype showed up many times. The CDR3 DNA sequence: TGTGCCAGCAGTGACTCGGCTAGCGGGAGACCCTCCTACGAGCAGTACTTC. It yields the protein CASSDSASGRPSYEQYF. The chain joins TRBV6-4 to TRBJ2-7, with TRBD2 identical over 10 bases. Looked up from germline, CDR1 is MRHNA and CDR2 is SNTAGT. The length of the CDR3 is 17 residues. V shed 0 bases, J shed 0 bases, and the junction held 5 bases outside the gene matches.

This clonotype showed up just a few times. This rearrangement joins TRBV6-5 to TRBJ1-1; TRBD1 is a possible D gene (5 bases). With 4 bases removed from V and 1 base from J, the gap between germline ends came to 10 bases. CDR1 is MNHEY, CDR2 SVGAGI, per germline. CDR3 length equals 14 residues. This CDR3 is CASSSTGRNTEAFF. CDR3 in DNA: TGTGCCAGCAGTTCCACGGGACGGAACACTGAAGCTTTCTTT.

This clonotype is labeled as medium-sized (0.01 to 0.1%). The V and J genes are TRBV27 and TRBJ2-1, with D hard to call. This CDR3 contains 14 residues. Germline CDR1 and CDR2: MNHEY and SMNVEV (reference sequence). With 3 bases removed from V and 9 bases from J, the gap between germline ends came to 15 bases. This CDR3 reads CASSFLGRVSEQFF. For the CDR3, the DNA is TGTGCCAGCAGTTTTTTGGGTCGTGTGAGTGAGCAGTTCTTC.

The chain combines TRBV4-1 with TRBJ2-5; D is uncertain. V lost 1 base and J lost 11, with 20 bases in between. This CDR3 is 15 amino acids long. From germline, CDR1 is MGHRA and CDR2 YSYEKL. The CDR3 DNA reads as TGCGCCAGCAGCCAAGCTACCGTCGACTTTCAAGGGCAGTACTTC. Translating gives CASSQATVDFQGQYF.

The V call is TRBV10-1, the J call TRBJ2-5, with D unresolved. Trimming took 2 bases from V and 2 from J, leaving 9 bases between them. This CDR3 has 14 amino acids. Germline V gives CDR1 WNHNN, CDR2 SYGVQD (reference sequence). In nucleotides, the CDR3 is TGCGCCAGCAGTGAGGGCGGAAGGCAAGAGACCCAGTACTTC. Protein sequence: CASSEGGRQETQYF.

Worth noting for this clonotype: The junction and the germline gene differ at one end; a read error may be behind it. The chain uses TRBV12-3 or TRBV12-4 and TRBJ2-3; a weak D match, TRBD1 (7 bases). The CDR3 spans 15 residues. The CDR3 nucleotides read TGTGCCGGGGGGAGAGGGGGCGGAGGCAAAGATACGCAGTATTTC. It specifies CAGGRGGGGKDTQYF.

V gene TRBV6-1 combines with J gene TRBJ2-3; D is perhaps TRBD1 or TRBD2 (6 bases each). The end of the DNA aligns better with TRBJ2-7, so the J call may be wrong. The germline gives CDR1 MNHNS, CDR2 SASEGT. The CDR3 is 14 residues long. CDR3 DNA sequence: TGTGCGGGGCTCGGGGGCCGCGACCAAGAGACGCAGTACTTC. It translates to CAGLGGRDQETQYF.

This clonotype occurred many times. The CDR3 protein is CASSLKVSRETQYF. Here the CDR3 DNA reads TGTGCCAGCAGCTTAAAAGTCTCCCGGGAGACCCAGTACTTC. The V gene is TRBV7-2, the J gene TRBJ2-5; D ambiguous. The CDR3 contains 14 residues. CDR1 and CDR2 (germline): SGHTA, FQGNSA. Between the trimmed V and J ends, which lost 2 bases and 5 bases, there was a span of 12 bases.

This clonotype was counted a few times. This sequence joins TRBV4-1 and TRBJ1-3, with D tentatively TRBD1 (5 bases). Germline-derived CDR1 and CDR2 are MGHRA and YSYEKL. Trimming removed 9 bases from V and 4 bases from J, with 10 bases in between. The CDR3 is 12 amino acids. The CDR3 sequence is CASQGLGNTIYF. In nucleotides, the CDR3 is TGCGCCAGTCAGGGCTTAGGAAACACCATATATTTT.

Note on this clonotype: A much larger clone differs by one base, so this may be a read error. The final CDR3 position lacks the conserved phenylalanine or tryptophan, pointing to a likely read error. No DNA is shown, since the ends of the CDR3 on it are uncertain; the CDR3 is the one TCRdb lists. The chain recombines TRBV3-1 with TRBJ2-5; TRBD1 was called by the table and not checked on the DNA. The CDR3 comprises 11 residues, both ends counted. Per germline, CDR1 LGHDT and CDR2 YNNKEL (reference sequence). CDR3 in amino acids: CAGSLLGATLL.

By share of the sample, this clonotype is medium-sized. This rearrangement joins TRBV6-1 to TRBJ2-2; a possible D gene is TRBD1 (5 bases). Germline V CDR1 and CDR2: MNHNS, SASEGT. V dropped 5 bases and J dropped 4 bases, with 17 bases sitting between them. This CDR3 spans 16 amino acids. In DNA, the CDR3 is TGTGCCAGCAGTAAACCGACAGCTACGATCACCGGGGAGCTGTTTTTT. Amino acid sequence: CASSKPTATITGELFF.

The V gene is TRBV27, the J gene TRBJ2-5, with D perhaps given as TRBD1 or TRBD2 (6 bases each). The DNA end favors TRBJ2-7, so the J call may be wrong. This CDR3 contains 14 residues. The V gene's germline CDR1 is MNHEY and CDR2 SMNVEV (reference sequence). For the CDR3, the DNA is TGTGCCAGCAGTCCCGGGTGGGGGGCGGCCGAGCAGTACTTC. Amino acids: CASSPGWGAAEQYF.

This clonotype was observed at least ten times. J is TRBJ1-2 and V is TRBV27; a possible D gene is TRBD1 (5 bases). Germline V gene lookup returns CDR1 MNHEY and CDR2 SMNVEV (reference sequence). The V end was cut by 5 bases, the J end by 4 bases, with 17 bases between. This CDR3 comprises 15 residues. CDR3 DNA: TGTGCCAGCAGTCCGGCGCCGGGACGGATCTATGGCTACACCTTC. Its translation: CASSPAPGRIYGYTF.

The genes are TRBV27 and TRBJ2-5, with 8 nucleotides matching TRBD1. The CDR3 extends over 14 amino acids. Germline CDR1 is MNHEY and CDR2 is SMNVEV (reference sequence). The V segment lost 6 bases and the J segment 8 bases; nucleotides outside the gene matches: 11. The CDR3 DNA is TGTGCCAGCAGCCTTTCCAGGGGGCCTAGCACCCAGTACTTC. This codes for CASSLSRGPSTQYF.

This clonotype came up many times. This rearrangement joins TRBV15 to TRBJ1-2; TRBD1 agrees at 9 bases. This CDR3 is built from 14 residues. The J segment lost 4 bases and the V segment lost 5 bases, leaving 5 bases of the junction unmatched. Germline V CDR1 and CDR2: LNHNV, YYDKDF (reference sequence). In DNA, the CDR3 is TGTGCCACCAGCGGGGACAGGGTGATCTATGGCTACACCTTC. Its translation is CATSGDRVIYGYTF.

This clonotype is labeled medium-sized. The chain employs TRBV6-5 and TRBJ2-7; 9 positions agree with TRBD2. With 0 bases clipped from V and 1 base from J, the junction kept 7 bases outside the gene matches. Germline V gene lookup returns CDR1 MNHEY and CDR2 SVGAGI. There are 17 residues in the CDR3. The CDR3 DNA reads TGTGCCAGCAGTTACTCGCGGCCAGCGGGAGGATCCTACGAGCAGTACTTC. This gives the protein CASSYSRPAGGSYEQYF.

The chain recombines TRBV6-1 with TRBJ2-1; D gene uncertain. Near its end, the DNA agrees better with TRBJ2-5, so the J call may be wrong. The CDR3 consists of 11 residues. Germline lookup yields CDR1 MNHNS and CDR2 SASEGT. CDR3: CASSNTETQYF. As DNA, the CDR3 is TGTGCCAGCAGTAATACCGAGACCCAGTACTTC.

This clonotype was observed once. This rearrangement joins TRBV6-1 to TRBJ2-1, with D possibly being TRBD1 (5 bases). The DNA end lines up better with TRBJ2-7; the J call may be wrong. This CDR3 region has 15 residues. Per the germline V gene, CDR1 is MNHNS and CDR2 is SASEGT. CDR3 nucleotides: TGTGCCAGCACCCCAGGGCGGACGTCCTCCTACGAGCAGTACTTC. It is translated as CASTPGRTSSYEQYF.

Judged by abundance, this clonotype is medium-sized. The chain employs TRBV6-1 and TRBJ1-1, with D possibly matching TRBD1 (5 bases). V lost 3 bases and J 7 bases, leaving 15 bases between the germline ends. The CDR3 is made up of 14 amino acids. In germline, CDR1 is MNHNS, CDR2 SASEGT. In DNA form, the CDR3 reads TGTGCCAGCAGTGATATAGGGGCAATCCTTGAAGCTTTCTTT. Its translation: CASSDIGAILEAFF.

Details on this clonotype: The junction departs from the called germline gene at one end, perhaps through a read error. As DNA, the CDR3 is TGTGCCAGCAGGACGGGGCTTCAAGCCAAAGACATGCAGTACTTC. Translation gives CASRTGLQAKDMQYF. V is TRBV27 and J is TRBJ2-4, with D possibly being TRBD1 or TRBD2 (5 bases each). Germline lookup yields CDR1 MNHEY and CDR2 SMNVEV (reference sequence). This CDR3 contains 15 residues.

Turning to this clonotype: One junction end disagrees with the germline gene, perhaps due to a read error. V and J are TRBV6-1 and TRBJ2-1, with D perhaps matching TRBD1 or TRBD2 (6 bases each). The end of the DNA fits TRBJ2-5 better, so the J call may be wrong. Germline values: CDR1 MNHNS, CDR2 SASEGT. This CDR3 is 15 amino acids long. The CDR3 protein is CGRGDGGSGQDTQYF. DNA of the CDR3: TGTGGCAGGGGTGACGGGGGTAGTGGGCAAGACACCCAGTACTTC.

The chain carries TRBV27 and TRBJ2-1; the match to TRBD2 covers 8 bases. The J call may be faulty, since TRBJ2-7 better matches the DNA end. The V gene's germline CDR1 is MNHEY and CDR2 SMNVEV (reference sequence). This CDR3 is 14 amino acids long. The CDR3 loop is CASSFSGGRLEQYF. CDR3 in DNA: TGTGCCAGCAGTTTCTCGGGAGGGCGACTCGAGCAGTACTTC.

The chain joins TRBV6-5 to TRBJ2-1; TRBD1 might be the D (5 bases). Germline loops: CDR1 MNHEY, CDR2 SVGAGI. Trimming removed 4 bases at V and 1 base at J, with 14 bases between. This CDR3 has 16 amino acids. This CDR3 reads CASSSQPRQSYNEQFF. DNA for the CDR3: TGTGCCAGCAGTTCACAACCTCGACAGTCCTACAATGAGCAGTTCTTC.

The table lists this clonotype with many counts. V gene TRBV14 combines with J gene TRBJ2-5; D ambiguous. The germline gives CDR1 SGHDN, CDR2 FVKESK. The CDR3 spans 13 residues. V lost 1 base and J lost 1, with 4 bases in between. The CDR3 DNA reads TGTGCCAGCAGCCAAGCACCCCAAGAGACCCAGTACTTC. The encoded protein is CASSQAPQETQYF.

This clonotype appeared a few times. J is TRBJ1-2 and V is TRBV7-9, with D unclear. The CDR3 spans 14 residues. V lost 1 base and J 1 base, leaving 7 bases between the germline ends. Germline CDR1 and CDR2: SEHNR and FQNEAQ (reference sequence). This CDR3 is CASSLVTDNYGYTF. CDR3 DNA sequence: TGTGCCAGCAGCTTAGTAACAGATAACTATGGCTACACCTTC.

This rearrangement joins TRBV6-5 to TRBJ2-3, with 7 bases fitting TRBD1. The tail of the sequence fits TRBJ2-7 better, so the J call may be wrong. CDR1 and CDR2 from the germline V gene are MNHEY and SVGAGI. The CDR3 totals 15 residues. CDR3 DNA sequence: TGTGCCAGCAGTTACACAGGGGTTTGGACAGAGACGCAGTACTTC. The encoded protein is CASSYTGVWTETQYF.

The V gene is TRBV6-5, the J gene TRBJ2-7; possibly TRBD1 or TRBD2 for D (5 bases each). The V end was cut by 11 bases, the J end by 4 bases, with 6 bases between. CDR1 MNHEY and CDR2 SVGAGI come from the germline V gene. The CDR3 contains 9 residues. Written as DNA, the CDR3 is TGTGCCGGGGGTTACGAGCAGTACTTC. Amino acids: CAGGYEQYF.